These 11 T cell receptor beta chains were all obtained from the same sample, sequenced in a study of early T cells in non-severe SARS-CoV-2 infection. Using its own MiXCR run on the 5' RACE reads, TCRdb lists one record per CDR3 protein. The sample has tens of thousands of distinct CDR3 sequences, 15% seen once; the top ten hold around 5.1%. Sample: whole blood. The receptors originated from an adult who was a healthcare worker with PCR-confirmed SARS-CoV-2 infection or an uninfected control (not recorded which).

This clonotype was counted ten times or more. The chain uses TRBV15 and TRBJ1-1, with D possibly matching TRBD1 (6 bases). Germline lookup yields CDR1 LNHNV and CDR2 YYDKDF (reference sequence). Trimming pared 5 bases from V and 2 bases from J, leaving 12 bases between. The CDR3 extends over 14 amino acids. Here the CDR3 reads CATSRLGGNTEAFF. The CDR3 DNA is TGTGCCACCAGCCGCCTTGGGGGCAACACTGAAGCTTTCTTT.

J is TRBJ2-3 and V is TRBV27, with D unclear. CDR3 size: 17 residues. The ends were cut back, 6 bases at V and 3 bases at J, with 22 bases in the middle. The germline CDR1 and CDR2 sequences are MNHEY and SMNVEV (reference sequence). CDR3 sequence: CASSLRTLGLPTDTQYF. The CDR3 DNA follows: TGTGCCAGCAGCCTAAGAACCCTAGGGCTACCAACAGATACGCAGTATTTT.

In this sample, this clonotype turned up a few times. The rearrangement uses TRBV12-3 or TRBV12-4 and TRBJ2-7; 10 nucleotides line up with TRBD2. Trimming removed 4 bases from V and 4 bases from J; junction bases left unmatched: 4. The CDR3 is 14 amino acids. For the CDR3, the DNA is TGTGCCAGCAGTTCTAGCGGGAGAGGATACGAGCAGTACTTC. Translated: CASSSSGRGYEQYF.

The CDR3 coding sequence is TGTGCCAGCAGCTCACCGCGCCGGGACAGGACAGAAAACATTCAGTACTTC. Translating gives CASSSPRRDRTENIQYF. This chain joins TRBV9 and TRBJ2-4; 8 positions match TRBD1. J was trimmed by 5 bases and V by 4 bases; bases with no gene match: 14. Germline V gene sequence: CDR1 SGDLS, CDR2 YYNGEE. The CDR3 is 17 residues long.

Only one count was recorded for this clonotype. This chain connects TRBV6-6 to TRBJ2-7, with D possibly being TRBD1 or TRBD2 (6 bases each). CDR1 and CDR2 from the germline V gene are MNHNY and SVGAGI (reference sequence). The V and J ends lost 10 bases and 3 bases respectively, with 19 bases between them. CDR3 size: 14 residues. The CDR3 region is CATSQRGRNYEQYF. The CDR3 region has the DNA TGTGCCACCTCCCAAAGGGGGAGGAACTACGAGCAGTACTTC.

On this clonotype: A much bigger clone sits one base away, suggesting this may be a read error. CDR3 region: CSARLGKGGYTF. The CDR3 DNA reads as TGCAGTGCTAGATTGGGAAAGGGCGGCTACACCTTC. The chain joins TRBV20-1 to TRBJ1-2; D gene uncertain. With 2 bases removed from V and 8 bases from J, the gap between germline ends came to 12 bases. The CDR3 has 12 residues. The germline V gene has CDR1 DFQATT and CDR2 SNEGSKA (reference sequence).

The chain carries TRBV12-3 or TRBV12-4 and TRBJ1-3; D is uncertain. V was pared by 1 base and J by 15 bases, with 10 bases between. The CDR3 length is 11 residues. CDR3 nucleotide sequence: TGTGCCAGCAGTTTAGGTCCGGGCCCATATTTT. It is translated as CASSLGPGPYF.

J is TRBJ2-7 and V is TRBV28; a possible D gene is TRBD1 (5 bases). The CDR3 runs to 15 residues. The ends were cut back, 4 bases at V and 4 bases at J, with 17 bases in the middle. The germline CDR1 and CDR2 sequences are MDHEN and SYDVKM. The CDR3 nucleotides read TGTGCCAGCAGTTCGGCCCAGGGTGCCCCATACGAGCAGTACTTC. It specifies CASSSAQGAPYEQYF.

The V call is TRBV15, the J call TRBJ2-7, with a tentative D call TRBD2 (5 bases). The germline V and J ends were trimmed by 3 bases and 3 bases, with 9 bases remaining between them. The CDR3 consists of 13 residues. CDR1 is LNHNV, CDR2 YYDKDF, per germline (reference sequence). The DNA for the CDR3 is TGTGCCACCAGCAGCGGTCGGGACTACGAGCAGTACTTC. It translates to CATSSGRDYEQYF.

The J gene is TRBJ1-6, the V gene TRBV28; D remains ambiguous. Germline loops: CDR1 MDHEN, CDR2 SYDVKM. The CDR3 spans 11 residues. Trimming removed 3 bases at V and 10 bases at J, with 4 bases between. CDR3 amino acids: CASSFKSPLHF. The CDR3, as DNA: TGTGCCAGCAGTTTTAAATCACCCCTCCACTTT.

The CDR3 DNA sequence: TGTGCCAGCAGTTACTCGAGGACGCAGTATGGCTACACCTTC. The encoded protein is CASSYSRTQYGYTF. The genes are TRBV6-5 and TRBJ1-2; D ambiguous. The germline CDR1 and CDR2 sequences are MNHEY and SVGAGI. Trimming cost V 0 bases and J 5 bases, with 10 bases left between them. This CDR3 has 14 amino acids.